A single sample is the source of the 19 T cell receptor beta chains below, sequenced in a study of beta chain features in type 1 diabetes. Study results and caveats: All four CD4+ subsets from Type 1 diabetes patients carried moderately but significantly shorter TCRB CDR3s.

Investigators reverse transcribed all isolated RNA, so they sequenced expressed TCRB transcripts. Sequenced by immunoSEQ multiplex PCR; TCRdb stores in-frame clones only, minus some. The sample shows under 350,000 clones, less than 30% of them seen only once. Their recognized antigens are unknown. Sequenced input: naive CD4+ T cells from blood. The origin of the receptors is a woman aged 30 to 39 with type 1 diabetes.

The chain has TRBV29-1 and TRBJ2-2; the D is unclear. Germline V CDR1 and CDR2: SQVTM, ANQGSEA. The CDR3 spans 12 residues. V dropped 5 bases and J dropped 6 bases, with 10 bases sitting between them. CDR3: CSVSSVAGELFF. The CDR3 DNA reads TGCAGCGTTTCCAGTGTGGCCGGGGAGCTGTTTTTT.

The chain joins TRBV11-1 to TRBJ2-7; unclear D gene. This CDR3 has 11 residues. V lost 2 bases, J lost 4 bases, and 3 bases lay in between. Germline V gives CDR1 SGHAT, CDR2 FQDESV (reference sequence). The CDR3 sequence: CASSLHYEQYF. CDR3 nucleotide sequence: TGTGCCAGCAGCTTACATTACGAGCAGTACTTC.

The CDR3 loop reads CASSLEQGFINEQFF. The CDR3 nucleotides read TGCGCCAGCAGCTTAGAACAGGGGTTTATCAATGAGCAGTTCTTC. This chain uses TRBV5-1 with TRBJ2-1, with 7 bases lining up with TRBD1. The J segment lost 6 bases and the V segment lost 2 bases, leaving 8 bases of the junction unmatched. Germline-derived CDR1 and CDR2 are SGHRS and YFSETQ. The CDR3 runs to 15 residues.

The chain combines TRBV29-1 with TRBJ1-4, with 7 bases lining up with TRBD1. The CDR3 loop spans 14 amino acids. The germline V gene encodes CDR1 SQVTM and CDR2 ANQGSEA. V shed 7 bases, J shed 0 bases, and the junction held 5 bases outside the gene matches. CDR3 sequence: CSAAGTATNEKLFF. In DNA form, the CDR3 reads TGCAGCGCCGCCGGGACAGCAACTAATGAAAAACTGTTTTTT.

The chain links TRBV29-1 to TRBJ2-7; D remains ambiguous. Germline V gene lookup returns CDR1 SQVTM and CDR2 ANQGSEA. This CDR3 comprises 13 residues. Trimming shortened V by 5 bases and J by 0 bases, and 11 bases separated the two germline ends. CDR3 bases: TGCAGCGTTTCCCCCCTCAGCTCCTACGAGCAGTACTTC. It codes for CSVSPLSSYEQYF.

The chain links TRBV7-3 to TRBJ2-1, with no clear D. Trimming took off 2 bases at V and 9 bases at J, with 11 bases between the two ends. Per germline, CDR1 SGHTA and CDR2 FQGTGA. The CDR3 totals 13 residues. The CDR3 reads CASSLRAPGEQFF. The CDR3 DNA reads TGTGCCAGCAGCTTACGAGCACCCGGTGAGCAGTTCTTC.

This clone has only a few counts. The chain combines TRBV5-1 with TRBJ2-1, with 7 bases matching TRBD2. The CDR3 runs to 16 residues. With V trimmed by 0 bases and J by 3 bases, 6 bases remained unmatched. Germline CDR1 and CDR2: SGHRS and YFSETQ. CDR3 amino acids: CASSLVPAGNYNEQFF. In nucleotides, the CDR3 is TGCGCCAGCAGCTTGGTGCCAGCGGGAAACTACAATGAGCAGTTCTTC.

Turning to this clone: Other nucleotide sequences in the sample specify the same CDR3. This chain uses TRBV9 with TRBJ2-7, with 8 bases identical to TRBD2. V shed 2 bases and J 4 bases; nucleotides not matched to a gene: 2. CDR1 is SGDLS and CDR2 is YYNGEE in the germline V gene. The CDR3 sequence is 13 residues long. CDR3 protein: CASSVSSGYEQYF. The CDR3 DNA sequence: TGTGCCAGCAGCGTGTCTAGCGGGTACGAGCAGTACTTC.

This chain connects TRBV5-4 to TRBJ2-1; TRBD2 is a possible D gene (5 bases). This CDR3 has 15 amino acids. Germline-derived CDR1 and CDR2 are SGHNT and YYREEE (reference sequence). Between the trimmed V and J ends, which lost 0 bases and 4 bases, there was a span of 11 bases. The CDR3 DNA follows: TGTGCCAGCAGCTTGGCTGGCGGGCTATACAATGAGCAGTTCTTC. Amino acid sequence: CASSLAGGLYNEQFF.

This clone was counted a few times. The J gene is TRBJ1-2, the V gene TRBV2; TRBD1 matches 9 bases. The ends lost 6 bases at V and 6 bases at J; junction bases unmatched: 5. The CDR3 runs 13 residues. CDR1 and CDR2 (germline): SNHLY, FYNNEI. The CDR3 DNA follows: TGTGCCAGCAGCCGGGACAGGGAGGATGGCTACACCTTC. As protein: CASSRDREDGYTF.

V usage is TRBV14 and J usage is TRBJ2-7, with 7 bases lining up with TRBD2. The CDR3 sequence is 14 residues long. Losses at the gene ends were 0 bases for V and 8 bases for J; bases not matched to a gene: 7. Germline V gene sequence: CDR1 SGHDN, CDR2 FVKESK. CDR3 DNA sequence: TGTGCCAGCAGCCAAGATTGGGTGACTAGCCAGCAGTACTTC. It is translated as CASSQDWVTSQQYF.

The V call is TRBV5-1, the J call TRBJ2-3; 8 bases align to TRBD2. In germline, CDR1 is SGHRS, CDR2 YFSETQ. The CDR3 has 15 amino acids. V lost 4 bases, J lost 6 bases, and 10 bases stayed unmatched. Written as DNA, the CDR3 is TGCGCCAGCAGCGCAAGCGGGAGTTACCTCGATACGCAGTATTTT. The encoded protein is CASSASGSYLDTQYF.

This clone has only a few counts. The chain is built from TRBV25-1 and TRBJ2-2; D unclear. The CDR3 runs to 14 residues. V lost 2 bases to trimming and J lost 2 bases, with 6 bases between them. Germline loops: CDR1 MGHDK, CDR2 SYGVNS. The CDR3, as DNA: TGTGCCAGCAGTGAAAACTCTAACACCGGGGAGCTGTTTTTT. This encodes CASSENSNTGELFF.

The V and J genes are TRBV9 and TRBJ2-3; 12 nucleotides agree with TRBD2. Germline values: CDR1 SGDLS, CDR2 YYNGEE. The CDR3 length is 18 residues. After removal of 4 bases from V and 3 bases from J, the junction contained 12 bases not matched to a gene. The chain's CDR3 is CASSRMVTSGSGTDTQYF. As DNA, the CDR3 is TGTGCCAGCAGCCGCATGGTGACTAGCGGGAGTGGGACAGATACGCAGTATTTT.

The chain carries TRBV6-6 and TRBJ1-1; 7 nucleotides align to TRBD1. Germline trimming cut 6 bases from V and 0 bases from J; bases unmatched to any gene: 10. The CDR3 loop spans 16 amino acids. Germline V CDR1 and CDR2: MNHNY, SVGAGI (reference sequence). In nucleotides, the CDR3 is TGTGCCAGCAGCCCAGACAGGGCACCAATGAACACTGAAGCTTTCTTT. Amino acids: CASSPDRAPMNTEAFF.

The rearrangement joins TRBV18 to TRBJ2-5; TRBD2 is a possible D gene (6 bases). The CDR3 length is 14 residues. Trimming cost V 2 bases and J 5 bases, with 12 bases left between them. CDR1 and CDR2 (germline): KGHSH, LQKENI. The CDR3 here is CASSPIEGGETQYF. For the CDR3, the DNA is TGTGCCAGCTCACCAATCGAGGGAGGCGAGACCCAGTACTTC. Looking up the rest from reference TRBV18 and TRBJ2-5 gives the full variable domain: NAGVMQNPRHLVRRRGQEARLRCSPMKGHSHVYWYRQLPEEGLKFMVYLQKENIIDESGMPKERFSAEFPKEGPSILRIQQVVRGDSAAYFCASSPIEGGETQYFGPGTRLLVL.

The chain links TRBV29-1 to TRBJ1-1, with D possibly matching TRBD1 (6 bases). This CDR3 region has 14 residues. CDR1 SQVTM and CDR2 ANQGSEA come from the germline V gene. The ends were cut back, 1 base at V and 0 bases at J, with 9 bases in the middle. For the CDR3, the DNA is TGCAGCGTTGAAGGGACAGCGATGAACACTGAAGCTTTCTTT. Its protein is CSVEGTAMNTEAFF.

This clone was detected only a few times. The J gene is TRBJ1-1, the V gene TRBV19, with unresolved D. The germline V gene encodes CDR1 LNHDA and CDR2 SQIVND (reference sequence). The V end lost 3 bases, the J end lost 2 bases, and 16 bases lay between the germline ends. This CDR3 is built from 16 residues. This CDR3 reads CASSMGPHGRNTEAFF. In nucleotides, the CDR3 is TGTGCCAGTAGTATGGGCCCACATGGCCGTAACACTGAAGCTTTCTTT. The full variable domain, rest sourced from reference TRBV19 and TRBJ1-1, is DGGITQSPKYLFRKEGQNVTLSCEQNLNHDAMYWYRQDPGQGLRLIYYSQIVNDFQKGDIAEGYSVSREKKESFPLTVTSAQKNPTAFYLCASSMGPHGRNTEAFFGQGTRLTVV.

DNA for the CDR3: TGCGCCAGCAGCCAGCTTCTAGCGGGAGGGGACAATGAGCAGTTCTTC. Its protein product is CASSQLLAGGDNEQFF. This sequence joins TRBV4-1 and TRBJ2-1, with 12 bases identical to TRBD2. Germline V gives CDR1 MGHRA, CDR2 YSYEKL. J gave up 5 bases and V 3 bases, and 5 bases lay outside the gene matches. The CDR3 extends over 16 amino acids.